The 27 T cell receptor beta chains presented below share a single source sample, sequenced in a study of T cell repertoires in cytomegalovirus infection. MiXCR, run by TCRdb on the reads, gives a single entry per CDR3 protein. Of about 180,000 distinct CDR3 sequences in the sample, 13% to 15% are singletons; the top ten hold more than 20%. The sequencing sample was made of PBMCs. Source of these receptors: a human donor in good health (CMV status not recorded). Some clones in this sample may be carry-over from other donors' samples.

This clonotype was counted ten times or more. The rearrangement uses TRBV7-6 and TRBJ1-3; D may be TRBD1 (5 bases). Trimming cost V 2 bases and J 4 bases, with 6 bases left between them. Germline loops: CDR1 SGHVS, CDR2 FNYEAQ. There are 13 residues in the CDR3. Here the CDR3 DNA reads TGTGCCAGCAGCTTAAGGGACGGAAACACCATATATTTT. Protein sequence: CASSLRDGNTIYF.

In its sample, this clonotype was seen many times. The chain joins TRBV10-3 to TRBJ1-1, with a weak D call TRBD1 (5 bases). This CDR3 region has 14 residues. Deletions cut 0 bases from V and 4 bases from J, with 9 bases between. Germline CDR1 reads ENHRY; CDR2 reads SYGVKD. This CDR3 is CAISESGGGTEAFF. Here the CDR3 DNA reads TGTGCCATCAGTGAGTCGGGGGGAGGCACTGAAGCTTTCTTT.

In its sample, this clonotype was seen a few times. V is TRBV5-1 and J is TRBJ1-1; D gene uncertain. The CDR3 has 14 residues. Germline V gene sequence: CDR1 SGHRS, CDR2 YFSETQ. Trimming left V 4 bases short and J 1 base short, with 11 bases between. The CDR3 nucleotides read TGCGCCAGCAGCATAAAAGTGGAGAACACTGAAGCTTTCTTT. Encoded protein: CASSIKVENTEAFF.

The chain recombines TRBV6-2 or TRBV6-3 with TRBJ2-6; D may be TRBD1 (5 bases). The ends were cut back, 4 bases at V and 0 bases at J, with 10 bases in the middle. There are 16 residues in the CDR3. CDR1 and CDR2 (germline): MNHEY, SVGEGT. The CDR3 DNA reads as TGTGCCAGCAGTTCCCTGGGGCACTCTGGGGCCAACGTCCTGACTTTC. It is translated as CASSSLGHSGANVLTF.

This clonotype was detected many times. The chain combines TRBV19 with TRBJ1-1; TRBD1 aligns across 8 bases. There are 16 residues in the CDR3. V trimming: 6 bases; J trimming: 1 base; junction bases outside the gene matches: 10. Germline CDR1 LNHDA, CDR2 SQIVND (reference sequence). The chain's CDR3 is CASRTGTGASNTEAFF. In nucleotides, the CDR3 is TGTGCCAGTAGAACCGGGACAGGAGCTTCGAACACTGAAGCTTTCTTT. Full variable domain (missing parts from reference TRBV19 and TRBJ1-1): DGGITQSPKYLFRKEGQNVTLSCEQNLNHDAMYWYRQDPGQGLRLIYYSQIVNDFQKGDIAEGYSVSREKKESFPLTVTSAQKNPTAFYLCASRTGTGASNTEAFFGQGTRLTVV.

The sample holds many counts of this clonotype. CDR3 in DNA: TGTGCCATCAGTGACGGCGGCGATACTACTATGAACACTGAAGCTTTCTTT. Protein sequence: CAISDGGDTTMNTEAFF. This sequence joins TRBV10-3 and TRBJ1-1; D unclear. The ends were cut back, 3 bases at V and 0 bases at J, with 17 bases in the middle. The CDR3 length is 17 residues. Per germline, CDR1 ENHRY and CDR2 SYGVKD.

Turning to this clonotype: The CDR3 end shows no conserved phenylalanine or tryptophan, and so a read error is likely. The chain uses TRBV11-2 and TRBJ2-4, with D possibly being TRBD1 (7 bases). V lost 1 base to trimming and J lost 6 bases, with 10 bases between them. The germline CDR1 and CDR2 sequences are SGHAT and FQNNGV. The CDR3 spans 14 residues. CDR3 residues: CASSLVQGGNIQYL. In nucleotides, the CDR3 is TGTGCCAGCAGCTTAGTGCAGGGGGGAAACATTCAGTACCTC.

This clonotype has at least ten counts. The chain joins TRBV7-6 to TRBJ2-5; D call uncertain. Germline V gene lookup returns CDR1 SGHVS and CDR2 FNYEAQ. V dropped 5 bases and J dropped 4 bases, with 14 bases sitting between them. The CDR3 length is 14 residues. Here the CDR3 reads CASSHRHVPETQYF. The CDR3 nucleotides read TGTGCCAGCAGCCATCGACACGTCCCAGAGACCCAGTACTTC.

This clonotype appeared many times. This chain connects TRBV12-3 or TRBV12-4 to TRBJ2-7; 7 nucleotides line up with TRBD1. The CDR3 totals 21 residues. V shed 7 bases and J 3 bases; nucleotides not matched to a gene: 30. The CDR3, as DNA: TGTGCCAGCATTCTCCCCATTCCGGGACAGACTGTACCCCACTTACTCTACGAGCAGTACTTC. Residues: CASILPIPGQTVPHLLYEQYF.

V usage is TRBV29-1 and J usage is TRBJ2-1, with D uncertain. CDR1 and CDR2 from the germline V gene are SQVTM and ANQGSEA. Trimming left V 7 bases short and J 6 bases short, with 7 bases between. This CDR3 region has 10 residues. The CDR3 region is CSGSRNEQFF. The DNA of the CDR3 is TGCAGCGGTAGCCGCAATGAGCAGTTCTTC.

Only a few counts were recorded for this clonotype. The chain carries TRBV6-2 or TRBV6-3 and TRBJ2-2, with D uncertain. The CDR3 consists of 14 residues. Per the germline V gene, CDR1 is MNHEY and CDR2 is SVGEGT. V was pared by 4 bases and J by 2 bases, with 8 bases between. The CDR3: CASSSNRNTGELFF. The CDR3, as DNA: TGTGCCAGCAGTTCCAACAGAAACACCGGGGAGCTGTTTTTT.

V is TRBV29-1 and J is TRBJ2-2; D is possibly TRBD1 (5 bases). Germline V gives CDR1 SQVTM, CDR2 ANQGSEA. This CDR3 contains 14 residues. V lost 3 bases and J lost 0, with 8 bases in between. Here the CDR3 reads CSVDKGTNTGELFF. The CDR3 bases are TGCAGCGTTGATAAGGGGACGAACACCGGGGAGCTGTTTTTT.

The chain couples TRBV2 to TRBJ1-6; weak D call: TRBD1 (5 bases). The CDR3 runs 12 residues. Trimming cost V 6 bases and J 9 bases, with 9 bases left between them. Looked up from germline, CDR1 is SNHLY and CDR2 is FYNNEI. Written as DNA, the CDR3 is TGTGCCAGCAGAGCCGGGACTTCACCCCTCCACTTT. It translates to CASRAGTSPLHF.

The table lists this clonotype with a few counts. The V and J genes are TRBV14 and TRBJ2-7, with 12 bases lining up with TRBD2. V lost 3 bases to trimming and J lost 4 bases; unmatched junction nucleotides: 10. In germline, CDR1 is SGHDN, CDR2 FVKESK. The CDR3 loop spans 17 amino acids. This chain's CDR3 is CASSHRGLAGYLYEQYF. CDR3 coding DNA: TGTGCCAGCAGCCACCGAGGACTAGCGGGGTATTTGTACGAGCAGTACTTC.

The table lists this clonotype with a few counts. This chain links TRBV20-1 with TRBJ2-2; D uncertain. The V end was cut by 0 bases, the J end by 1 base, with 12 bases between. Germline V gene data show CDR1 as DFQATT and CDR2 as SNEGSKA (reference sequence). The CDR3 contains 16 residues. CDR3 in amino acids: CSARDLRSLNTGELFF. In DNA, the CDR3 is TGCAGTGCTAGAGATCTGCGGAGCTTGAACACCGGGGAGCTGTTTTTT.

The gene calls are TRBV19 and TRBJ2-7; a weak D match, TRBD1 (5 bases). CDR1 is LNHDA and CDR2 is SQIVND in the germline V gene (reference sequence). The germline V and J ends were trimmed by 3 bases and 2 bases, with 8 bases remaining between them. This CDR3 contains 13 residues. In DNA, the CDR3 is TGTGCCAGTAGTATCTCGACAGCCTACGAGCAGTACTTC. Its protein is CASSISTAYEQYF.

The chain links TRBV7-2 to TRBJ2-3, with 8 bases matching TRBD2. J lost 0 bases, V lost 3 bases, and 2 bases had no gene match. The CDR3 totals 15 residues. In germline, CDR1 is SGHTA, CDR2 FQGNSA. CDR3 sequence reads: CASSFTSGSTDTQYF. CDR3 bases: TGTGCCAGCAGCTTCACTAGCGGTAGCACAGATACGCAGTATTTT.

The CDR3 nucleotides are TGTGCCAGCGCCCCAGTCGAGGTTTGGGAGACCCAGTACTTC. Amino acids: CASAPVEVWETQYF. The rearrangement uses TRBV2 and TRBJ2-5; D is undetermined. Germline-derived CDR1 and CDR2 are SNHLY and FYNNEI. Trimming stripped 8 bases from V and 5 bases from J, with 18 bases between. This CDR3 is 14 amino acids long.

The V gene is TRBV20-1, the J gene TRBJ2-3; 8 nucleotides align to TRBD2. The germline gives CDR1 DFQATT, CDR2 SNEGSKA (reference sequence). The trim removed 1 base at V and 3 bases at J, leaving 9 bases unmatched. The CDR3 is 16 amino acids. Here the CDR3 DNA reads TGCAGTGCTAGAGGGATACTAGCGGTTCCTACAGATACGCAGTATTTT. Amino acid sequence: CSARGILAVPTDTQYF.

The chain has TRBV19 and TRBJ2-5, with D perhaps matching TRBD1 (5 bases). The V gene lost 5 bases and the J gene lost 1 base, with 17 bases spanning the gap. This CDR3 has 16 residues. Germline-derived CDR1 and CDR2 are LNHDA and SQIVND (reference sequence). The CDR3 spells CASSPHRTPRQETQYF. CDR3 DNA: TGTGCCAGTAGTCCCCACCGGACACCTCGCCAAGAGACCCAGTACTTC. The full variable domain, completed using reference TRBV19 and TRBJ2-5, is DGGITQSPKYLFRKEGQNVTLSCEQNLNHDAMYWYRQDPGQGLRLIYYSQIVNDFQKGDIAEGYSVSREKKESFPLTVTSAQKNPTAFYLCASSPHRTPRQETQYFGPGTRLLVL.

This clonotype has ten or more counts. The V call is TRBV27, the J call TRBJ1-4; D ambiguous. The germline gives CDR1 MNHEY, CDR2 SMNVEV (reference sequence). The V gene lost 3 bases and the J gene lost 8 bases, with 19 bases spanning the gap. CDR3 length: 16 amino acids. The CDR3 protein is CASSLIPKGPGEKLFF. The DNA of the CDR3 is TGTGCCAGCAGTTTGATCCCCAAGGGCCCAGGCGAAAAACTGTTTTTT.

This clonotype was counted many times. This CDR3 reads CASSSQEGTNYGYTF. CDR3 nucleotides: TGTGCCAGCAGTTCTCAAGAGGGGACCAACTATGGCTACACCTTC. This chain uses TRBV28 with TRBJ1-2, with a tentative D call TRBD1 (5 bases). Deletions cut 4 bases from V and 2 bases from J, with 14 bases between. Germline-derived CDR1 and CDR2 are MDHEN and SYDVKM. The CDR3 spans 15 residues.

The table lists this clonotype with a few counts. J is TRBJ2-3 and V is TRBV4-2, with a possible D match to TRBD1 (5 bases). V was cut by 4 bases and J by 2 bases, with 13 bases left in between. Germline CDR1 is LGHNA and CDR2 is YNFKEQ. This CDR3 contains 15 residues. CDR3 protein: CASSRARQNTDTQYF. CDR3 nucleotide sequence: TGTGCCAGCAGCCGGGCTCGACAGAACACAGATACGCAGTATTTT.

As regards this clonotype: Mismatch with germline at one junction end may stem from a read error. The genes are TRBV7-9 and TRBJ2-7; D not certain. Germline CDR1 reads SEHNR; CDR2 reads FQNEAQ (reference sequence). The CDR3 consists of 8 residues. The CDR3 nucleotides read TGTGCCAGCAGCTTAGGGGACTTC. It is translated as CASSLGDF.

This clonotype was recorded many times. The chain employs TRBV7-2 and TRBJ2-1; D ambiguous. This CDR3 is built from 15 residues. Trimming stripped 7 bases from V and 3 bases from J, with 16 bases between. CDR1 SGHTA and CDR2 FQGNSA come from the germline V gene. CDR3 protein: CASTPRRPGYNEQFF. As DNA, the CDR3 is TGTGCCAGCACCCCGCGCAGGCCCGGCTACAATGAGCAGTTCTTC.

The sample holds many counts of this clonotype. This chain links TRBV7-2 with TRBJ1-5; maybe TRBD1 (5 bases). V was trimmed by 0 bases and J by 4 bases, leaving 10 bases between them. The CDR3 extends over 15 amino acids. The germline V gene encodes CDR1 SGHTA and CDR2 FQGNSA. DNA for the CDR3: TGTGCCAGCAGCTTAGCGGGGCCTACGAATCAGCCCCAGCATTTT. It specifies CASSLAGPTNQPQHF.

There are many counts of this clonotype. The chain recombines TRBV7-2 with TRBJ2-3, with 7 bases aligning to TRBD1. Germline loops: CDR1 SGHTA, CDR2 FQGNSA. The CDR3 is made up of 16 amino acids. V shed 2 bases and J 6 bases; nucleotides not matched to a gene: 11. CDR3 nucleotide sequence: TGTGCCAGCAGCTTATTCAGGGGGAGACAGGCGGATACGCAGTATTTT. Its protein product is CASSLFRGRQADTQYF.